This T cell receptor beta chain was sequenced during a study of cytomegalovirus exposure and HLA in healthy donors. Study-wide context: Falling in the Caucasian-associated ancestry cluster were less than 85% of under 450 genotyped donors. General study results and limits: A cluster of highly shared sequence variants was likely a sequencing artifact.

This CDR3 has 12 residues. Trimming pared 4 bases from V and 6 bases from J, leaving 7 bases between. Germline CDR1 SGHNT, CDR2 YENEEA. A remark on this clone: Its antigen is undetermined.

Healthy donors of bone marrow made up the group. Amplification used 60 Vbeta primers and 13 Jbeta primers. The assay was immunoSEQ multiplex PCR, and TCRdb's table has in-frame clones only and misses some. This table has over 250,000 clones, just over 70% appearing once. Sequenced input: PBMCs. This TCR came from a female donor in good health and CMV-seronegative. V and J are TRBV11-3 and TRBJ2-1; perhaps TRBD2 as D (5 bases). The CDR3, as DNA: TGTGCCAGCAGCTCGAGGGTCAATGAGCAGTTCTTC. Its translation: CASSSRVNEQFF.